The clone carrying this T cell receptor (beta chain) came up once. The antigen is not known. The data derive from a study of siplizumab effects on memory and regulatory T cells. Overall study results and limits: It was never confirmed that proliferating Tregs from siplizumab cultures were suppressive. The alloresponse seemed to draw substantially on naive T cells, which appeared more diverse than memory cells. In controls, roughly 25% of mappable alloreactive CD4+ clones were Treg-derived on average, versus about 65% with siplizumab.

Libraries were prepared by immunoSEQ multiplex PCR; TCRdb keeps only in-frame clonotypes and omits some of them. The sample lists around 100,000 clones, 75% to 95% occurring once. J lost 4 bases, V lost 2 bases, and 0 bases had no gene match. CDR3 size: 14 residues. The germline V gene has CDR1 KGHSH and CDR2 LQKENI. The clonotype comes from a human donor in good health. The chain couples TRBV18 to TRBJ1-5, with 9 bases identical to TRBD1. The sequenced sample was CD4+ T cells sorted from blood. The CDR3 here is CASSPGTGNQPQHF. CDR3 in DNA: TGTGCCAGCTCACCAGGGACAGGGAATCAGCCCCAGCATTTT.